A few counts support the clone carrying this T cell receptor (beta chain). This specimen belongs to a study of blood T cell repertoires in COVID-19. Trimming left V 2 bases short and J 7 bases short, with 16 bases between. CDR1 and CDR2 (germline): SGHDT, YYEEEE. The CDR3 covers 14 residues. One Seattle source followed patients from active infection through their disease course. In the authors' workflow: Estimates of nucleated cell counts were drawn from the amplification of reference gene primers. Assay used: immunoSEQ multiplex PCR; TCRdb lists only in-frame clones, some missing. V, J and clone size are taken as reported in that table, and D and trimming were inferred from the DNA itself. The table includes some 500,000 clones, 85% to 90% detected once.

The TCR was taken from a woman aged 45-65 years with COVID-19, enrolled during active disease. Sequencing was carried out using peripheral blood. The V call is TRBV5-6, the J call TRBJ2-7; possibly TRBD1 for D (6 bases). Here the CDR3 DNA reads TGTGCCAGCAGCTTTACAGGGAGAATTGGTGAGCAGTACTTC. Protein product: CASSFTGRIGEQYF.